A single sample is the source of the 20 T cell receptor beta chains below, sequenced in a study of beta chain features in type 1 diabetes (dated by TCRdb to the late 2010s). The library came from the immunoSEQ multiplex PCR assay. The entire isolated RNA was reverse transcribed using the High Capacity cDNA Reverse Transcription Kit, and thus expressed TCRB transcripts were sequenced. In TCRdb, the immuneACCESS table is reduced to in-frame sequences with V and J assigned. These tables do not hold every clone; where another copy was compared, an unresolved V gene accounts for under half, and the others remain unexplained. The sample table records about 140,000 clones; roughly 10% of these occur just once. The ten largest clonotypes hold approximately 0.65% of the sample. The sequenced sample consisted of central memory CD4+ T cells from blood. Receptor source: a woman aged 40 to 55 in good health.

The chain uses TRBV4-3 and TRBJ1-2, with 9 nucleotides matching TRBD1. Looked up from germline, CDR1 is LGHNA and CDR2 is YSLEER. The CDR3 totals 14 residues. The J segment lost 8 bases and the V segment lost 5 bases, leaving 9 bases of the junction unmatched. The CDR3 nucleotides read TGCGCCAGCAGCAGTGGACAGGGGACGGACGGCTACACCTTC. Protein product: CASSSGQGTDGYTF.

The gene calls are TRBV6-6 and TRBJ1-1; 9 nucleotides agree with TRBD1. J lost 4 bases, V lost 8 bases, and 8 bases had no gene match. CDR3 size: 14 residues. Per germline, CDR1 MNHNY and CDR2 SVGAGI (reference sequence). The chain's CDR3 is CASGRTGEATEAFF. The CDR3 region has the DNA TGTGCCAGCGGCCGGACAGGGGAGGCCACTGAAGCTTTCTTT.

The sample holds many counts of this clone. The J gene is TRBJ1-6, the V gene TRBV11-2; unclear D gene. The germline gives CDR1 SGHAT, CDR2 FQNNGV. The CDR3 spans 13 residues. With 5 bases removed from V and 5 bases from J, the gap between germline ends came to 7 bases. CDR3 loop: CASSPQDNSPLHF. In nucleotides, the CDR3 is TGTGCCAGCAGCCCCCAGGATAATTCACCCCTCCACTTT.

This clone was counted only a few times. The gene calls are TRBV12-5 and TRBJ2-7; TRBD1 matches 10 bases. This CDR3 region has 14 residues. Germline CDR1 LGHNT, CDR2 FRNRAP. V lost 9 bases, J lost 5 bases, and 10 bases stayed unmatched. The CDR3 DNA follows: TGTGCTAGCCTGTCCGGGACAGGGGTCCACGAGCAGTACTTC. Translating gives CASLSGTGVHEQYF. Looking up the rest from reference TRBV12-5 and TRBJ2-7 gives the full variable domain: DARVTQTPRHKVTEMGQEVTMRCQPILGHNTVFWYRQTMMQGLELLAYFRNRAPLDDSGMPKDRFSAEMPDATLATLKIQPSEPRDSAVYFCASLSGTGVHEQYFGPGTRLTVT.

The V gene is TRBV5-1, the J gene TRBJ2-2; D remains ambiguous. V dropped 2 bases and J dropped 4 bases, with 9 bases sitting between them. Germline lookup yields CDR1 SGHRS and CDR2 YFSETQ. CDR3 length equals 14 residues. The CDR3 protein is CASSFDMPTGELFF. CDR3 sequence (DNA): TGCGCCAGCAGCTTCGACATGCCCACCGGGGAGCTGTTTTTT.

A few counts support this clone. The rearrangement joins TRBV5-1 to TRBJ2-3, with 7 bases matching TRBD1. The CDR3 length is 16 residues. V trimming: 1 base; J trimming: 0 bases; junction bases outside the gene matches: 5. Germline assignment: CDR1 SGHRS and CDR2 YFSETQ. CDR3: CASSLRGQASTDTQYF. CDR3 DNA sequence: TGCGCCAGCAGCTTGCGCGGACAGGCTAGCACAGATACGCAGTATTTT.

The V and J genes are TRBV7-9 and TRBJ1-1; perhaps TRBD1 as D (5 bases). The CDR3 covers 13 residues. Germline CDR1 SEHNR, CDR2 FQNEAQ (reference sequence). Trimming cost V 1 base and J 11 bases, with 14 bases left between them. CDR3 protein: CASSLVGAYRAFF. CDR3 sequence (DNA): TGTGCCAGCAGCTTAGTAGGGGCCTACCGGGCTTTCTTT. Full variable domain (rest looked up from reference TRBV7-9 and TRBJ1-1): DTGVSQNPRHKITKRGQNVTFRCDPISEHNRLYWYRQTLGQGPEFLTYFQNEAQLEKSRLLSDRFSAERPKGSFSTLEIQRTEQGDSAMYLCASSLVGAYRAFFGQGTRLTVV.

This clone was counted a few times. This chain uses TRBV7-2 with TRBJ2-5; tentative D call: TRBD2 (5 bases). CDR1 and CDR2 (germline): SGHTA, FQGNSA. Trimming cost V 5 bases and J 2 bases, with 12 bases left between them. The CDR3 is made up of 14 amino acids. CDR3 sequence: CASSPRAGQETQYF. CDR3 sequence (DNA): TGTGCCAGCAGCCCCCGGGCGGGTCAAGAGACCCAGTACTTC.

This clone was observed at least ten times. The V and J genes are TRBV10-3 and TRBJ2-5; D gene ambiguous. The germline V and J ends were trimmed by 0 bases and 1 base, with 9 bases remaining between them. From germline, CDR1 is ENHRY and CDR2 SYGVKD. The CDR3 has 15 residues. CDR3 amino acids: CAISESGGTQETQYF. DNA for the CDR3: TGTGCCATCAGTGAGTCTGGCGGAACCCAAGAGACCCAGTACTTC.

The chain couples TRBV7-9 to TRBJ1-2; TRBD1 might be the D (5 bases). The CDR3 loop spans 12 amino acids. With 1 base removed from V and 14 bases from J, the gap between germline ends came to 14 bases. Germline V CDR1 and CDR2: SEHNR, FQNEAQ (reference sequence). The CDR3 DNA reads as TGTGCCAGCAGCTTAGAGGTGGTCAGGGCGACCTTC. This sequence encodes CASSLEVVRATF.

This clone was seen more than once but under ten times. The chain has TRBV5-5 and TRBJ2-3, with TRBD2 identical over 11 bases. Germline V gene lookup returns CDR1 SGHKS and CDR2 YYEKEE (reference sequence). The CDR3 is 20 residues long. Losses at the gene ends were 4 bases for V and 2 bases for J; bases not matched to a gene: 18. CDR3 sequence: CASSPRGPSGGPAITDTQYF. In DNA, the CDR3 is TGTGCCAGCAGCCCTAGGGGCCCTAGCGGGGGGCCGGCGATCACAGATACGCAGTATTTT.

This clone was picked up a small number of times. This chain joins TRBV7-9 and TRBJ2-1; D is possibly TRBD2 (5 bases). Germline lookup yields CDR1 SEHNR and CDR2 FQNEAQ (reference sequence). V was clipped by 4 bases and J by 7 bases, with 17 bases between them. The CDR3 has 15 amino acids. CDR3 in amino acids: CASSSLQDGVNEQFF. In DNA form, the CDR3 reads TGTGCCAGCAGCTCCCTCCAGGACGGGGTTAATGAGCAGTTCTTC.

Many counts were recorded for this clone. The rearrangement uses TRBV29-1 and TRBJ2-7; tentatively, D is TRBD1 (5 bases). Per the germline V gene, CDR1 is SQVTM and CDR2 is ANQGSEA. There are 12 residues in the CDR3. The V end lost 6 bases, the J end lost 2 bases, and 11 bases lay between the germline ends. As DNA, the CDR3 is TGCAGCGTCTCCGCAGGGACCTACGAGCAGTACTTC. Encoded protein: CSVSAGTYEQYF.

This clone was counted a few times. The chain recombines TRBV5-4 with TRBJ1-4; 7 bases line up with TRBD1. The ends lost 1 base at V and 0 bases at J; junction bases unmatched: 9. Germline V gene data show CDR1 as SGHNT and CDR2 as YYREEE (reference sequence). This CDR3 has 18 amino acids. The chain's CDR3 is CASSLNLQGLATNEKLFF. The CDR3 nucleotides are TGTGCCAGCAGCTTGAACCTACAGGGGTTAGCAACTAATGAAAAACTGTTTTTT.

The CDR3 bases are TGCGCCAGCAGCCCGGCTACAGGGGGAGGCACAGATACGCAGTATTTT. Its protein is CASSPATGGGTDTQYF. The chain uses TRBV5-1 and TRBJ2-3, with 8 bases fitting TRBD1. The CDR3 extends over 16 amino acids. Germline CDR1 reads SGHRS; CDR2 reads YFSETQ. The V and J ends lost 4 bases and 1 base, in that order; junction bases with no gene match: 8.

The chain joins TRBV7-2 to TRBJ2-7, with D possibly matching TRBD2 (5 bases). Germline V gives CDR1 SGHTA, CDR2 FQGNSA. This CDR3 has 15 amino acids. Trimming removed 5 bases at V and 3 bases at J, with 17 bases between. CDR3 protein: CASSPRVGLIYEQYF. For the CDR3, the DNA is TGTGCCAGCAGCCCGCGGGTGGGCCTTATCTACGAGCAGTACTTC.

This rearrangement joins TRBV7-9 to TRBJ1-2, with a tentative D call TRBD1 (5 bases). Germline loops: CDR1 SEHNR, CDR2 FQNEAQ (reference sequence). The V and J ends lost 3 bases and 4 bases respectively, with 9 bases between them. The CDR3 runs to 13 residues. The CDR3 spells CASSLEQVYGYTF. The CDR3 DNA follows: TGTGCCAGCAGCTTGGAACAGGTCTATGGCTACACCTTC.

The chain couples TRBV6-1 to TRBJ2-5, with TRBD2 matching over 10 bases. This CDR3 comprises 14 residues. Germline V gene data show CDR1 as MNHNS and CDR2 as SASEGT. The ends lost 5 bases at V and 5 bases at J; junction bases unmatched: 5. DNA for the CDR3: TGTGCCAGCAGTAGCGGGGGGGACAGCGAGACCCAGTACTTC. Translated: CASSSGGDSETQYF.

This clone was seen a few times. The V gene is TRBV2, the J gene TRBJ2-1; 10 bases line up with TRBD2. This CDR3 spans 16 amino acids. Germline V CDR1 and CDR2: SNHLY, FYNNEI. V gave up 2 bases and J gave up 4 bases; unmatched junction bases: 5. The chain's CDR3 is CASSEFQRGGYNEQFF. The DNA for the CDR3 is TGTGCCAGCAGTGAATTCCAGCGGGGGGGGTACAATGAGCAGTTCTTC.

The V and J genes are TRBV19 and TRBJ2-7; a weak D match, TRBD2 (5 bases). V was pared by 6 bases and J by 6 bases, with 21 bases between. Germline CDR1 is LNHDA and CDR2 is SQIVND (reference sequence). CDR3 size: 15 residues. CDR3 nucleotides: TGTGCCAGTAGCCCCCGGGTGGACTGGAGTGTCGAGCAGTACTTC. It specifies CASSPRVDWSVEQYF.